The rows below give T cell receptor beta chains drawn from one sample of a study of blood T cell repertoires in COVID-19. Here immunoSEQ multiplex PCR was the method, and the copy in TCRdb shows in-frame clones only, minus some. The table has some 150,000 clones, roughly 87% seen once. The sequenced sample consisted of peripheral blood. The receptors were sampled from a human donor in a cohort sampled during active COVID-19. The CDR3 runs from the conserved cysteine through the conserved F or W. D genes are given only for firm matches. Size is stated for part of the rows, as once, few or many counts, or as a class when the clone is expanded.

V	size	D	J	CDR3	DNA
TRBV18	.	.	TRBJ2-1	CASSPSGINNEQFF	TGTGCCAGCTCACCCTCGGGGATAAACAATGAGCAGTTCTTC
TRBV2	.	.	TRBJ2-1	CASLGMVYNEQFF	TGTGCCAGCCTGGGCATGGTATACAATGAGCAGTTCTTC
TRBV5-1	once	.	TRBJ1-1	CASSSGDTEAFF	TGCGCCAGCAGCTCGGGGGACACTGAAGCTTTCTTT
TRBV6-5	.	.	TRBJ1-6	CASSYSFRWNSPLHF	TGTGCCAGCAGTTACTCGTTCAGGTGGAATTCACCCCTCCACTTT
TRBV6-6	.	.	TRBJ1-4	CASSYRSAQGGEKLFF	TGTGCCAGCAGTTACCGTTCGGCACAGGGCGGTGAAAAACTGTTTTTT
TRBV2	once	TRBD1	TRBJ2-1	CASSPRDRGYNEQFF	TGTGCCAGCAGCCCCCGGGACAGGGGATACAATGAGCAGTTCTTC
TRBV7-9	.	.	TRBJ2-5	CASSLDLALLTRSPQYF	TGTGCCAGCAGCTTAGATCTGGCCCTACTGACGCGGAGTCCCCAGTACTTC
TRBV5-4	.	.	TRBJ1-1	CASIFPTNHMNTEAFF	TGTGCCAGCATCTTCCCGACAAACCACATGAACACTGAAGCTTTCTTT
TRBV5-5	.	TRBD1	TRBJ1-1	CASSLMRGLNTEAFF	TGTGCCAGCAGCTTGATGAGGGGGCTGAACACTGAAGCTTTCTTT
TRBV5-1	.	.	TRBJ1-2	CASSSVTGFSGYTF	TGCGCCAGCAGCTCGGTGACGGGATTTAGCGGCTACACCTTC
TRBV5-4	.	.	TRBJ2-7	CASSRVGFLHEQYF	TGTGCCAGCAGCCGTGTCGGTTTTCTCCACGAGCAGTACTTC
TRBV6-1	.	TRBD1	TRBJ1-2	CASSGGTGDLYNYGYTF	TGTGCCAGCAGTGGAGGGACAGGAGATCTCTATAACTATGGCTACACCTTC
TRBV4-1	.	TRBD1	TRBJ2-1	CASSQTSGTDSYNEQFF	TGCGCCAGCAGCCAAACTTCCGGGACAGACTCCTACAATGAGCAGTTCTTC
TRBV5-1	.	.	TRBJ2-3	CASSLQQSTDTQYF	TGCGCCAGCAGCTTGCAACAGAGCACAGATACGCAGTATTTT
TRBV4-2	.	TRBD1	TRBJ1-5	CASSQVTGGANQPQHF	TGTGCCAGCAGCCAAGTGACAGGGGGCGCGAACCAGCCCCAGCATTTT
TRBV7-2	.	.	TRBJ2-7	CASSLGPSYEQYF	TGTGCCAGCAGCTTGGGGCCCTCCTACGAGCAGTACTTC
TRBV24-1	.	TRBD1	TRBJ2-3	CATSDPRTGADTQYF	TGTGCCACCAGTGATCCCAGGACAGGGGCAGATACGCAGTATTTT
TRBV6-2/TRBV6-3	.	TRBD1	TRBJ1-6	CASSSSPTGGNSPLHF	TGTGCCAGCAGTTCCTCTCCGACAGGGGGGAACTCACCCCTCCACTTT
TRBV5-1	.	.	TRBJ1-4	CASSPGFNQGEKLFF	TGCGCCAGCAGCCCGGGATTTAATCAGGGGGAAAAACTGTTTTTT
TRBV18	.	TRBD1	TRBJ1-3	CASSRRTGSSGNTIYF	TGTGCCAGCTCACGCAGGACAGGGAGCTCTGGAAACACCATATATTTT
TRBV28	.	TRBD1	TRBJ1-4	CASSLFDRANEKLFF	TGTGCCAGCAGTTTATTCGACAGGGCTAATGAAAAACTGTTTTTT
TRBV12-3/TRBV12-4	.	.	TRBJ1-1	CASSLVRDTEAFF	TGTGCCAGCAGTTTGGTGAGGGACACTGAAGCTTTCTTT
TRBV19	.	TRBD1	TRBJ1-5	CASMFLGTGGNQPQHF	TGTGCCAGTATGTTCCTGGGGACAGGGGGCAATCAGCCCCAGCATTTT
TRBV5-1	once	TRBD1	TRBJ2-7	CASSPRDRTYEQYF	TGCGCCAGCAGCCCCCGGGACAGGACCTACGAGCAGTACTTC
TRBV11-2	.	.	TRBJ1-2	CASSSGDSLYGYTF	TGTGCCAGCAGCTCGGGGGATTCCCTCTATGGCTACACCTTC
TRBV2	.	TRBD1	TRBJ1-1	CASGTDMNTEAFF	TGTGCCAGCGGGACAGATATGAACACTGAAGCTTTCTTT
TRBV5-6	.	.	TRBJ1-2	CASSLAGTYGYTF	TGTGCCAGCAGCTTGGCGGGAACCTATGGCTACACCTTC
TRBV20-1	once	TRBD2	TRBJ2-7	CSASISGGAYEQYF	TGCAGTGCTAGTATAAGCGGGGGGGCCTACGAGCAGTACTTC
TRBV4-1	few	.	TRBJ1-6	CASSQESLGLNSPLHF	TGCGCCAGCAGCCAAGAATCACTAGGGCTTAATTCACCCCTCCACTTT
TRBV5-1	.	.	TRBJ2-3	CASSPDSSADTQYF	TGCGCCAGCAGCCCGGACTCTTCGGCGGATACGCAGTATTTT
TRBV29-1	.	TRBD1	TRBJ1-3	CSVGTGPGNTIYF	TGCAGCGTTGGGACAGGGCCAGGAAACACCATATATTTT
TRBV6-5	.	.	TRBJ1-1	CASKDRPNTEAFF	TGTGCCAGCAAGGACAGACCGAACACTGAAGCTTTCTTT
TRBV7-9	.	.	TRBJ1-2	CASSPTREVGYTF	TGTGCCAGCAGCCCGACAAGGGAGGTCGGCTACACCTTC
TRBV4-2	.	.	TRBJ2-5	CASSQDRITQETQYF	TGTGCCAGCAGCCAAGATCGTATAACTCAAGAGACCCAGTACTTC
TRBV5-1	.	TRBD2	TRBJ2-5	CASSLATRGGYQETQYF	TGCGCCAGCAGCTTGGCTACGCGGGGGGGTTATCAAGAGACCCAGTACTTC
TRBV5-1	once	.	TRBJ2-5	CASSLLQVQETQYF	TGCGCCAGCAGCTTGTTGCAGGTCCAAGAGACCCAGTACTTC
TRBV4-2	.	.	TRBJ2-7	CASSRGGDYEQYF	TGTGCCAGCAGCAGGGGCGGGGACTACGAGCAGTACTTC
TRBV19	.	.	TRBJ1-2	CASSRGLYGYTF	TGTGCCAGTAGTCGGGGGTTATATGGCTACACCTTC
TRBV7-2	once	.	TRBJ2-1	CASSYTGGVYNEQFF	TGTGCCAGCAGCTATACAGGGGGGGTTTACAATGAGCAGTTCTTC
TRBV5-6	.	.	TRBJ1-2	CASSFSRVVSGYTF	TGTGCCAGCAGCTTTTCCAGGGTTGTGTCTGGCTACACCTTC
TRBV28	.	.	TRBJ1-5	CASSLVYGDQPQHF	TGTGCCAGCAGTTTAGTTTACGGGGATCAGCCCCAGCATTTT
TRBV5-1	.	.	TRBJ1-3	CASSLEGTYGNTIYF	TGCGCCAGCAGCTTGGAGGGGACATATGGAAACACCATATATTTT
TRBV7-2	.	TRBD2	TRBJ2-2	CASSLASTSGGPSTGELFF	TGTGCCAGCAGCTTAGCCTCGACTAGCGGGGGTCCGAGTACCGGGGAGCTGTTTTTT
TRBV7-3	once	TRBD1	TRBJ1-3	CASSLKKGVTGAGGNTIYF	TGTGCCAGCAGCTTAAAGAAGGGGGTCACAGGGGCGGGAGGAAACACCATATATTTT
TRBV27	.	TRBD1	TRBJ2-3	CASSAGTGLSDTQYF	TGTGCCAGCAGTGCCGGGACAGGGCTATCTGATACGCAGTATTTT
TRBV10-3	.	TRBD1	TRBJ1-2	CAISEQGDYGYTF	TGTGCCATCAGTGAGCAGGGGGACTATGGCTACACCTTC
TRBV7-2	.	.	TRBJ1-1	CASSRKQGTEAFF	TGTGCCAGCAGCCGGAAACAGGGCACTGAAGCTTTCTTT
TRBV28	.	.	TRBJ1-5	CASSLSLSNQPQHF	TGTGCCAGCAGTTTAAGTCTAAGCAATCAGCCCCAGCATTTT
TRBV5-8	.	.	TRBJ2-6	CASSPRYSGANVLTF	TGTGCCAGCAGCCCTCGGTACTCTGGGGCCAACGTCCTGACTTTC
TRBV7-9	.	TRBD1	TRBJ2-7	CASSQDVGQGYHEQYF	TGTGCCAGCAGCCAGGACGTGGGACAGGGGTACCACGAGCAGTACTTC
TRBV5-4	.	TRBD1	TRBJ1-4	CASSTRQGAGEKLFF	TGTGCCAGCAGCACGCGACAGGGGGCTGGTGAAAAACTGTTTTTT
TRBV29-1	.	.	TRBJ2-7	CSAMSAWEQYF	TGCAGCGCCATGAGCGCTTGGGAGCAGTACTTC
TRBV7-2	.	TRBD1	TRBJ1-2	CASSLRTGGIYGYTF	TGTGCCAGCAGCCTTCGGACAGGGGGCATCTATGGCTACACCTTC
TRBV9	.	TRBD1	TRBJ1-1	CASSTVRTGDTEAFF	TGTGCCAGCAGCACCGTGAGGACAGGGGACACTGAAGCTTTCTTT
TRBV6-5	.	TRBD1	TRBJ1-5	CASSRGTGGWQPQHF	TGTGCCAGCAGCCGCGGGACAGGGGGCTGGCAGCCCCAGCATTTT
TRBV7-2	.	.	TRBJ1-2	CASSEPGIFNYGYTF	TGTGCCAGCAGCGAACCCGGGATTTTTAACTATGGCTACACCTTC
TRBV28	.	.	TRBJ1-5	CASSSYRAFSNQPQHF	TGTGCCAGCAGTTCATACAGGGCGTTTAGCAATCAGCCCCAGCATTTT
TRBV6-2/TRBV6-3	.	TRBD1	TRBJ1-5	CASSPQGAVNQPQHF	TGTGCCAGCAGTCCACAGGGGGCGGTCAATCAGCCCCAGCATTTT